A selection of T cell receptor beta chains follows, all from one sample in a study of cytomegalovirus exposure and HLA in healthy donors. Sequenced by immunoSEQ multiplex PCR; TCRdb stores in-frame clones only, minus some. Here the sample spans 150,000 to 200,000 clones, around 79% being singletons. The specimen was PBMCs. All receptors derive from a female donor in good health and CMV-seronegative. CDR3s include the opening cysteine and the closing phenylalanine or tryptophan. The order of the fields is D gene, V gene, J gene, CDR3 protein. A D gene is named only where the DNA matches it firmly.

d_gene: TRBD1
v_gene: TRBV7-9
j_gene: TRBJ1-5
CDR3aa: CASSSSLGQGISQPQHF

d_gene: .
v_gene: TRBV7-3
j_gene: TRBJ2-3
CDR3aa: CASSLTSGGGTDTQYF

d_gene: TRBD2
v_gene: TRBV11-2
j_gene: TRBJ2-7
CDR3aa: CASSPRGGDYEQYF

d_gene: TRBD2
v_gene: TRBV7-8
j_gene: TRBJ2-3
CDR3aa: CASTQSGGTDTQYF

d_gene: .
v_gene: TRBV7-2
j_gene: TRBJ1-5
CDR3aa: CASSPVQGGNQPQHF

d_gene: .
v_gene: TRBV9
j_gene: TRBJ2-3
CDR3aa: CASSPGAGATDTQYF

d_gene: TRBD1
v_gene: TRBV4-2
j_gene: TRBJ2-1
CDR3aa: CASSQRREQGAGNEQFF

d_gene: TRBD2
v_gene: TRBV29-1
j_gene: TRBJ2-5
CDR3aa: CSVRLAGGETQYF

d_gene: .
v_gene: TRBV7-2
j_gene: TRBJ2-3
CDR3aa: CASRSRSTGRDTQYF

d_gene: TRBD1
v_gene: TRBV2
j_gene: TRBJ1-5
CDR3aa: CASSEDRDRGYQPQHF